A single sample is the source of the 15 T cell receptor beta chains below, sequenced in a study of T cell responses to AZD1222 COVID-19 vaccine (dated by TCRdb to about 2021). The library was generated by the immunoSEQ multiplex PCR assay. TCRdb took this table from immuneACCESS and kept in-frame rearrangements with V and J called. Such tables lack part of the clones; where checked against another copy, unresolved V genes explain under half of the gap, and the rest is unexplained. The sample contains over 130,000 clones, around nine tenths of them found a single time. Clones ranked in the top ten supply around 3% of the sample. The time point label, as the study defines it: about 28 days (+/-7) after the second vaccine dose. Material: peripheral blood, obtained 28 days after the second AZD1222 dose. The receptor set was obtained from an adult who received the AZD1222 COVID-19 vaccine.

This clone has only one observation. V is TRBV28 and J is TRBJ1-1, with TRBD1 matching 7 bases. V gave up 5 bases and J gave up 2 bases; unmatched junction bases: 8. The V gene's germline CDR1 is MDHEN and CDR2 SYDVKM. The CDR3 covers 15 residues. The CDR3 loop reads CASSPPGQINTEAFF. The CDR3 DNA is TGTGCCAGCAGTCCTCCGGGACAGATAAACACTGAAGCTTTCTTT.

This clone was seen a few times. This chain joins TRBV5-1 and TRBJ2-1; D might be TRBD1 (6 bases). The CDR3 covers 14 residues. Per germline, CDR1 SGHRS and CDR2 YFSETQ. V lost 4 bases and J 6 bases, leaving 14 bases between the germline ends. The CDR3 DNA sequence: TGCGCCAGCAGCGGCGGACAGTCATCCAATGAGCAGTTCTTC. It codes for CASSGGQSSNEQFF.

The chain carries TRBV11-2 and TRBJ2-2; unclear D gene. V gave up 2 bases and J gave up 2 bases, with 9 bases separating them. The CDR3 is 15 amino acids. Germline lookup yields CDR1 SGHAT and CDR2 FQNNGV. CDR3 bases: TGTGCCAGCAGCTTATCAGCGAGCAACACCGGGGAGCTGTTTTTT. Amino acids: CASSLSASNTGELFF.

By frequency in the sample, this clone is medium-sized (0.01 to 0.1%). The rearrangement links TRBV24-1 to TRBJ1-1, with D perhaps matching TRBD1 (5 bases). CDR3 length: 14 amino acids. Germline CDR1 is KGHDR and CDR2 is SFDVKD. The V gene lost 7 bases and the J gene lost 3 bases, with 14 bases spanning the gap. The CDR3 here is CATRSGEVDTEAFF. The CDR3 DNA is TGTGCCACCAGGTCGGGGGAGGTAGACACTGAAGCTTTCTTT.

This chain links TRBV9 with TRBJ1-1, with D unresolved. Per the germline V gene, CDR1 is SGDLS and CDR2 is YYNGEE. The CDR3 spans 13 residues. Trimming removed 4 bases at V and 1 base at J, with 8 bases between. CDR3 protein: CASSHSGNTEAFF. The CDR3 DNA reads as TGTGCCAGCAGCCACTCAGGGAACACTGAAGCTTTCTTT.

The chain uses TRBV6-5 and TRBJ1-6; D is undetermined. This CDR3 has 16 amino acids. Trimming removed 0 bases from V and 8 bases from J, with 14 bases in between. The V gene's germline CDR1 is MNHEY and CDR2 SVGAGI. CDR3: CASSYSSGPVDSPLHF. The CDR3 DNA reads TGTGCCAGCAGTTACTCGTCCGGCCCAGTAGATTCACCCCTCCACTTT.

This rearrangement joins TRBV12-3 or TRBV12-4 to TRBJ2-1; a possible D gene is TRBD2 (5 bases). V lost 8 bases, J lost 5 bases, and 10 bases lay in between. This CDR3 region has 12 residues. The CDR3 nucleotides are TGTGCCAGCGGGAGACGGAACAATGAGCAGTTCTTC. The encoded protein is CASGRRNNEQFF.

The chain links TRBV7-9 to TRBJ1-2, with D possibly TRBD1 on 6 matching bases. The CDR3 runs 14 residues. Germline CDR1 is SEHNR and CDR2 is FQNEAQ (reference sequence). V was clipped by 5 bases and J by 8 bases, with 18 bases between them. The CDR3, as DNA: TGTGCCAGCAGCCAGGCCGGGGGGCGGAAAGGCTACACCTTC. Translated, it gives CASSQAGGRKGYTF.

The rearrangement uses TRBV28 and TRBJ2-3, with a possible D match to TRBD2 (6 bases). The CDR3 covers 14 residues. With 7 bases removed from V and 4 bases from J, the gap between germline ends came to 15 bases. Germline CDR1 reads MDHEN; CDR2 reads SYDVKM. The CDR3 here is CASTNRGSADTQYF. CDR3 DNA sequence: TGTGCCAGCACTAATCGGGGGTCTGCAGATACGCAGTATTTT.

The rearrangement links TRBV19 to TRBJ1-5; 7 bases align to TRBD1. Germline V gene lookup returns CDR1 LNHDA and CDR2 SQIVND (reference sequence). The CDR3 has 13 residues. Trimming took 8 bases from V and 3 from J; bases not matched to a gene: 4. CDR3 sequence: CASSGQHNQPQHF. The CDR3 nucleotides are TGTGCCAGTTCGGGACAGCACAATCAGCCCCAGCATTTT. The full variable domain, rest sourced from reference TRBV19 and TRBJ1-5, is DGGITQSPKYLFRKEGQNVTLSCEQNLNHDAMYWYRQDPGQGLRLIYYSQIVNDFQKGDIAEGYSVSREKKESFPLTVTSAQKNPTAFYLCASSGQHNQPQHFGDGTRLSIL.

The chain couples TRBV28 to TRBJ2-7; 10 nucleotides match TRBD1. There are 14 residues in the CDR3. Germline-derived CDR1 and CDR2 are MDHEN and SYDVKM. After removal of 6 bases from V and 6 bases from J, the junction contained 8 bases not matched to a gene. The CDR3 is CASSHGQGGGEQYF. CDR3 bases: TGTGCCAGCAGCCATGGACAGGGGGGAGGCGAGCAGTACTTC.

The rearrangement links TRBV19 to TRBJ1-2, with D perhaps TRBD1 (5 bases). The V end was cut by 6 bases, the J end by 0 bases, with 11 bases between. CDR3 length: 14 amino acids. Germline V gene sequence: CDR1 LNHDA, CDR2 SQIVND (reference sequence). The CDR3 protein is CASRKTAPNYGYTF. Written as DNA, the CDR3 is TGTGCCAGTAGAAAGACAGCCCCTAACTATGGCTACACCTTC.

This chain connects TRBV7-8 to TRBJ2-5, with TRBD1 matching 9 bases. V trimming: 4 bases; J trimming: 2 bases; junction bases outside the gene matches: 2. The CDR3 totals 14 residues. Germline values: CDR1 SGHVS, CDR2 FQNEAQ. The CDR3 sequence: CASSSGTGQETQYF. CDR3 bases: TGTGCCAGCAGCTCCGGGACAGGGCAAGAGACCCAGTACTTC.

The V call is TRBV14, the J call TRBJ1-1, with D unclear. Deletions cut 4 bases from V and 7 bases from J, with 4 bases between. This CDR3 comprises 10 residues. Germline CDR1 SGHDN, CDR2 FVKESK. The CDR3 sequence is CASSRDEAFF. CDR3 sequence (DNA): TGTGCCAGCAGCCGGGATGAAGCTTTCTTT.

J is TRBJ1-5 and V is TRBV15; 7 bases are a match to TRBD1. CDR3 length: 17 amino acids. V dropped 0 bases and J dropped 1; count of bases not matched to a gene: 6. Germline V gene sequence: CDR1 LNHNV, CDR2 YYDKDF (reference sequence). The CDR3 loop is CATSRDQTGLSNQPQHF. The CDR3 DNA follows: TGTGCCACCAGCAGAGATCAGACAGGGTTGAGCAATCAGCCCCAGCATTTT.